The 8 T cell receptor beta chains reported below all come from one sample, sequenced in a study of cytomegalovirus exposure and HLA in healthy donors. Use of 60 Vbeta and 13 Jbeta primers characterized the PCR. Produced via immunoSEQ multiplex PCR; TCRdb's table is partial and in-frame only. Found here are around 79,000 clones, around 70% of them singletons; the top ten hold 15% to 20%. The sequenced sample consisted of PBMCs. The receptors were gathered from a woman in her thirties or forties in good health and CMV-seropositive.

The rearrangement links TRBV9 to TRBJ1-5; 10 bases align to TRBD1. V shed 4 bases, J shed 5 bases, and the junction held 6 bases outside the gene matches. Germline lookup yields CDR1 SGDLS and CDR2 YYNGEE. The CDR3 consists of 15 residues. The CDR3, as DNA: TGTGCCAGCAGCCCCTCGACAGGGGGCTATCAGCCCCAGCATTTT. The encoded protein is CASSPSTGGYQPQHF.

V usage is TRBV15 and J usage is TRBJ1-1, with D maybe TRBD1 (6 bases). Germline CDR1 and CDR2: LNHNV and YYDKDF (reference sequence). The V end lost 0 bases, the J end lost 4 bases, and 18 bases lay between the germline ends. The length of the CDR3 is 17 residues. DNA of the CDR3: TGTGCCACCAGCAGAGATGTCATAGTGGGGGCGAGCACTGAAGCTTTCTTT. Its protein product is CATSRDVIVGASTEAFF.

The chain couples TRBV27 to TRBJ2-5; D is perhaps TRBD2 (6 bases). The CDR3 runs 12 residues. V shed 5 bases and J shed 7 bases, with 11 bases lying between them. CDR1 and CDR2 from the germline V gene are MNHEY and SMNVEV (reference sequence). Here the CDR3 DNA reads TGTGCCAGCAGTCCGGGAGTGGGGACCCAGTACTTC. Its protein product is CASSPGVGTQYF.

V is TRBV5-8 and J is TRBJ1-2; 9 nucleotides line up with TRBD1. V lost 2 bases to trimming and J lost 7 bases; unmatched junction nucleotides: 12. The CDR3 covers 16 residues. Germline loops: CDR1 SGHTS, CDR2 YDEGEE. The CDR3 nucleotides are TGTGCCAGCAGCTTTGGGACAGGGAGTCCTCTATTTGGCTACACCTTC. This codes for CASSFGTGSPLFGYTF.

This chain links TRBV30 with TRBJ1-2; TRBD1 might be the D (5 bases). This CDR3 is 11 amino acids long. Germline V gene lookup returns CDR1 GTSNPN and CDR2 SVGIG (reference sequence). V shed 5 bases and J shed 5 bases, with 9 bases lying between them. The CDR3 bases are TGTGCCTGGGACAGCTCATATGGCTACACCTTC. The encoded protein is CAWDSSYGYTF.

As regards this clone: A read error may produce the germline difference seen at one junction end. The chain joins TRBV7-7 to TRBJ2-3; 11 nucleotides agree with TRBD2. CDR3 length: 16 amino acids. Germline values: CDR1 SSHAT, CDR2 FNYEAQ (reference sequence). This CDR3 is CASSLVAGGGTDTQYF. The DNA of the CDR3 is TGTGCTAGCAGCTTAGTAGCGGGGGGGGGCACAGATACGCAGTATTTT.

V gene TRBV27 combines with J gene TRBJ2-2, with D tentatively TRBD2 (7 bases). The CDR3 sequence is 16 residues long. Germline CDR1 MNHEY, CDR2 SMNVEV (reference sequence). Trimming cost V 4 bases and J 3 bases, with 15 bases left between them. In DNA form, the CDR3 reads TGTGCCAGCAGTTCCCGTAGGGGGGGGTACACCGGGGAGCTGTTTTTT. Protein sequence: CASSSRRGGYTGELFF.

J is TRBJ2-7 and V is TRBV5-1, with a weak D call TRBD1 (6 bases). CDR1 is SGHRS, CDR2 YFSETQ, per germline. The CDR3 runs to 14 residues. Deletions cut 4 bases from V and 2 bases from J, with 13 bases between. CDR3 in DNA: TGCGCCAGCAGCCCGCGACAGGAGACCTACGAGCAGTACTTC. It yields the protein CASSPRQETYEQYF.